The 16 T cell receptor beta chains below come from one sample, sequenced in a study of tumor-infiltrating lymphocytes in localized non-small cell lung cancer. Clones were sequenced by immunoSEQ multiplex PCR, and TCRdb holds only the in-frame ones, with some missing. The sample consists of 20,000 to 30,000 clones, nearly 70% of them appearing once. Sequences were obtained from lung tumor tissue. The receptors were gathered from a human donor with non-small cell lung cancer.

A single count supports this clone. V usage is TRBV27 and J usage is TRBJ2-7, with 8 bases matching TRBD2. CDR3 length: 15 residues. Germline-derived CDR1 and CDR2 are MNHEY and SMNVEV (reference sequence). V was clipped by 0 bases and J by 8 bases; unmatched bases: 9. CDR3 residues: CASSLSAGARKQQYF. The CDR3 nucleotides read TGTGCCAGCAGTTTATCAGCGGGAGCAAGAAAACAGCAGTACTTC.

This CDR3 reads CATSRPLTIQETQYF. The CDR3 nucleotides are TGTGCCACCAGCAGACCCTTGACTATCCAAGAGACCCAGTACTTC. The chain links TRBV15 to TRBJ2-5, with D perhaps matching TRBD2 (5 bases). This CDR3 region has 15 residues. The ends were cut back, 2 bases at V and 1 base at J, with 11 bases in the middle. Germline V gene sequence: CDR1 LNHNV, CDR2 YYDKDF (reference sequence).

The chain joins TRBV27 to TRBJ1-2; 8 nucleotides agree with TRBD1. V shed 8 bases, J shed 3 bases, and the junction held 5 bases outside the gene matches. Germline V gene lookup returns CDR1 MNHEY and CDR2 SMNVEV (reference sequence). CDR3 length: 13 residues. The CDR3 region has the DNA TGTGCCAGCGGTGGACAGGGATACTATGGCTACACCTTC. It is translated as CASGGQGYYGYTF.

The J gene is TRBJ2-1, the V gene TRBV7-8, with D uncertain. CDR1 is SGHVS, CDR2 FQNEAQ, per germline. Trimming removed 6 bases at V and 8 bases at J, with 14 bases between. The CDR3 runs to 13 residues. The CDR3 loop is CASSPRASYEQFF. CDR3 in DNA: TGTGCCAGCAGTCCCCGGGCTAGTTATGAGCAGTTCTTC.

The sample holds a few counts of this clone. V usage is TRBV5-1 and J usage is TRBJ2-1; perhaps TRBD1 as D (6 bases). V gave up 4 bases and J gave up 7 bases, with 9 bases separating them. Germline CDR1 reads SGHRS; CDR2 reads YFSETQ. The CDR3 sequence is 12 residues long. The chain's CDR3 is CASSQQGNEQFF. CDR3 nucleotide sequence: TGCGCCAGCAGCCAACAGGGAAATGAGCAGTTCTTC.

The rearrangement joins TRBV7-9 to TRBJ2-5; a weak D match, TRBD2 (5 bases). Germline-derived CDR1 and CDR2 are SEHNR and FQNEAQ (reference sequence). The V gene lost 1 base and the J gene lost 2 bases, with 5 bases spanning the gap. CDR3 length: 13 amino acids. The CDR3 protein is CASSLGGQETQYF. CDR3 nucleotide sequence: TGTGCCAGCAGCTTAGGAGGGCAAGAGACCCAGTACTTC. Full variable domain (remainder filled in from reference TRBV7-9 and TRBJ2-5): DTGVSQNPRHKITKRGQNVTFRCDPISEHNRLYWYRQTLGQGPEFLTYFQNEAQLEKSRLLSDRFSAERPKGSFSTLEIQRTEQGDSAMYLCASSLGGQETQYFGPGTRLLVL.

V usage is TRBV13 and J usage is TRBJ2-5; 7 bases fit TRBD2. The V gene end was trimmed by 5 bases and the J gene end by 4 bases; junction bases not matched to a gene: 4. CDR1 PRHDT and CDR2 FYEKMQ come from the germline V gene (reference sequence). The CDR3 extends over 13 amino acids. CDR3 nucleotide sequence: TGTGCCAGCAGCCCGCGGGGGAGAGAGACCCAGTACTTC. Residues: CASSPRGRETQYF.

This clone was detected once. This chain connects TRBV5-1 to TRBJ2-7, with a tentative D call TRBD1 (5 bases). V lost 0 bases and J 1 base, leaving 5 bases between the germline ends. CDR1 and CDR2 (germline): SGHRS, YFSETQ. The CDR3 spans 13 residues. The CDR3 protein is CASSLGQSYEQYF. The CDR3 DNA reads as TGCGCCAGCAGCTTGGGACAGTCCTACGAGCAGTACTTC.

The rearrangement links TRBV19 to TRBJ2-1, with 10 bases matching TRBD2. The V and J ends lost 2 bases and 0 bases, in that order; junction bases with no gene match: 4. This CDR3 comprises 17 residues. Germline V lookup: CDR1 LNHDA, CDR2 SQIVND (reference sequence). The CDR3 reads CASSIFASGSSYNEQFF. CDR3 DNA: TGTGCCAGTAGTATATTCGCTAGCGGGAGCTCCTACAATGAGCAGTTCTTC.

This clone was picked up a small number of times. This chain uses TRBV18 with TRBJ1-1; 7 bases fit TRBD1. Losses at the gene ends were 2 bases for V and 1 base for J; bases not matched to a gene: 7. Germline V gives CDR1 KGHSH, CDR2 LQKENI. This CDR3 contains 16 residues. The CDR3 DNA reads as TGTGCCAGCTCACCAAGGGGACAGCTAACGAACACTGAAGCTTTCTTT. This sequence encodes CASSPRGQLTNTEAFF. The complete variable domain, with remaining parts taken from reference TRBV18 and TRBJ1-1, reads NAGVMQNPRHLVRRRGQEARLRCSPMKGHSHVYWYRQLPEEGLKFMVYLQKENIIDESGMPKERFSAEFPKEGPSILRIQQVVRGDSAAYFCASSPRGQLTNTEAFFGQGTRLTVV.

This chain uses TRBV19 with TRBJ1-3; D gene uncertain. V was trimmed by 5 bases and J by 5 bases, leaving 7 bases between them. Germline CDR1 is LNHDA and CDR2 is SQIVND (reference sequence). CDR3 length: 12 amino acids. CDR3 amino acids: CASSYGRNTIYF. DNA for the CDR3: TGTGCCAGTAGTTACGGGAGAAACACCATATATTTT.

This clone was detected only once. As DNA, the CDR3 is TGTGCCAGCAGCCTAATGTACTACGAGCAGTACTTC. Its protein product is CASSLMYYEQYF. J is TRBJ2-7 and V is TRBV7-2; D not certain. Germline V gives CDR1 SGHTA, CDR2 FQGNSA. The ends were cut back, 5 bases at V and 3 bases at J, with 8 bases in the middle. This CDR3 region has 12 residues.

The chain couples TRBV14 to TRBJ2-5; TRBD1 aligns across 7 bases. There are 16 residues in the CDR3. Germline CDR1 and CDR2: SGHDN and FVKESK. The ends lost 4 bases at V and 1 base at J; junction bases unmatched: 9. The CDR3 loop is CASSRLQGVVQETQYF. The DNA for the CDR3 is TGTGCCAGCAGCCGGCTGCAGGGGGTAGTCCAAGAGACCCAGTACTTC.

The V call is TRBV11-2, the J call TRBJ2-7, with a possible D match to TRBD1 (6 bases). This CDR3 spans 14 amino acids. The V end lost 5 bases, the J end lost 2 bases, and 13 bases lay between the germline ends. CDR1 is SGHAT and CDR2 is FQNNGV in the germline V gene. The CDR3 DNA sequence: TGTGCCAGCAGCCCAACGACAGGCCCCTACGAGCAGTACTTC. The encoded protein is CASSPTTGPYEQYF. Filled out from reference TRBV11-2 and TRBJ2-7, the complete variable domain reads EAGVAQSPRYKIIEKRQSVAFWCNPISGHATLYWYQQILGQGPKLLIQFQNNGVVDDSQLPKDRFSAERLKGVDSTLKIQPAKLEDSAVYLCASSPTTGPYEQYFGPGTRLTVT.

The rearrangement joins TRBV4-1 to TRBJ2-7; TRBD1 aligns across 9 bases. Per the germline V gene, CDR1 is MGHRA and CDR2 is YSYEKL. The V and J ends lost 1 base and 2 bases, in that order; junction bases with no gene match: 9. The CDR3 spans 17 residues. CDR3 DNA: TGCGCCAGCAGCCAAGTCTCCGGGACAGGGAGCACCTACGAGCAGTACTTC. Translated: CASSQVSGTGSTYEQYF.

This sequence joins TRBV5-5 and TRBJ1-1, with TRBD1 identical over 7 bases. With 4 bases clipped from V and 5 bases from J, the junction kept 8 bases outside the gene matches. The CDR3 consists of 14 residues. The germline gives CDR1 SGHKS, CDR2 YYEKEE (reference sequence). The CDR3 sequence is CASSLTPGGTEAFF. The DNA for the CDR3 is TGTGCCAGCAGCCTTACACCAGGGGGGACTGAAGCTTTCTTT. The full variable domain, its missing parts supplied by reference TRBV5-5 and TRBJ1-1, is DAGVTQSPTHLIKTRGQQVTLRCSPISGHKSVSWYQQVLGQGPQFIFQYYEKEERGRGNFPDRFSARQFPNYSSELNVNALLLGDSALYLCASSLTPGGTEAFFGQGTRLTVV.